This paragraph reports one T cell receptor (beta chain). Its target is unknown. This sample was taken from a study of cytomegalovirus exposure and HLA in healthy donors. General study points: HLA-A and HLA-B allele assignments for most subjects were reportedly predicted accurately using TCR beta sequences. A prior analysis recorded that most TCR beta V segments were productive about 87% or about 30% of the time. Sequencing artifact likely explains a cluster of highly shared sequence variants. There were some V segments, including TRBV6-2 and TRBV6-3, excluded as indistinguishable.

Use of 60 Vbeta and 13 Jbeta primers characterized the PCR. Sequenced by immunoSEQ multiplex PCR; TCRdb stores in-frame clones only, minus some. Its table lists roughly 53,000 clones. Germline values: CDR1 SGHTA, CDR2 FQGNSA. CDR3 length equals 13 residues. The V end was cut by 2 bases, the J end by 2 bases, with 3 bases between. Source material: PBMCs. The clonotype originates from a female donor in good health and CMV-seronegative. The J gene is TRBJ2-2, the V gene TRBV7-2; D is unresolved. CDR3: CASSLLNTGELFF. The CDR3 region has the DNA TGTGCCAGCAGCTTACTCAACACCGGGGAGCTGTTTTTT.